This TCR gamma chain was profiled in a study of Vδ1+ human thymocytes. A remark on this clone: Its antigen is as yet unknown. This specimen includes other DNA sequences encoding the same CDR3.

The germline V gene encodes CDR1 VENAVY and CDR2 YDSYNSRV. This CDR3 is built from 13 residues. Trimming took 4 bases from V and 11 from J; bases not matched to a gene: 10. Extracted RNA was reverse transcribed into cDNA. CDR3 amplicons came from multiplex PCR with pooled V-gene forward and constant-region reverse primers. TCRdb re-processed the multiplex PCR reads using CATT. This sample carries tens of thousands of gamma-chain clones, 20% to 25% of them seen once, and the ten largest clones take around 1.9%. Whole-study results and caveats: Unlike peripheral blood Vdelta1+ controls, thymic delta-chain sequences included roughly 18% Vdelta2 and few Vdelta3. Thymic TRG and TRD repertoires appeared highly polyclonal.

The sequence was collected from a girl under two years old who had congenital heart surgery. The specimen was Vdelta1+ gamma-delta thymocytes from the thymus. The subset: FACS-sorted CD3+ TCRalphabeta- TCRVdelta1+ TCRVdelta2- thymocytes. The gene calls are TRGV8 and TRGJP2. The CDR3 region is CATWDGPGWIKTF. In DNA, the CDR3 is TGTGCCACCTGGGACGGGCCGGGCTGGATCAAGACGTTT.